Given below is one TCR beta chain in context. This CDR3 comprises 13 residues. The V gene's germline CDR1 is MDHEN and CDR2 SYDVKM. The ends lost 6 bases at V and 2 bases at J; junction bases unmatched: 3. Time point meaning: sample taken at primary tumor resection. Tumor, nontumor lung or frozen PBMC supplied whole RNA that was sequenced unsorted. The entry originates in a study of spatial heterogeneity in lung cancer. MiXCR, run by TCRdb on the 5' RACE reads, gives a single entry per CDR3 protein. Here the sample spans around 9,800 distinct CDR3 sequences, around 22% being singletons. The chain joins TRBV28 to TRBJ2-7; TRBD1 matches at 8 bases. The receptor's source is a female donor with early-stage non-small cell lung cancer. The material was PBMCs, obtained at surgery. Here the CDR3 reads CASRSGQAYEQYF. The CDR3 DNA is TGTGCCAGCAGATCGGGACAGGCCTACGAGCAGTACTTC.